The 15 T cell receptor beta chains reported below all come from one sample, sequenced in a study of cytomegalovirus exposure and HLA in healthy donors. PCR primers comprised 60 Vbeta and 13 Jbeta primers. Produced via immunoSEQ multiplex PCR; TCRdb's table is partial and in-frame only. The data hold roughly 200,000 clones, with around 88% observed a single time. Source material: PBMCs. All receptors derive from a man aged 40-49 years in good health and CMV-seropositive.

The V call is TRBV29-1, the J call TRBJ2-2, with D maybe TRBD1 (7 bases). V lost 5 bases, J lost 1 base, and 14 bases lay in between. The germline gives CDR1 SQVTM, CDR2 ANQGSEA. CDR3 size: 15 residues. The CDR3: CSVIRQGGNTGELFF. CDR3 coding DNA: TGCAGCGTTATTAGGCAGGGGGGGAACACCGGGGAGCTGTTTTTT.

This clone is a singleton in its sample. The J gene is TRBJ1-1, the V gene TRBV2; D possibly corresponds to TRBD1 (5 bases). Germline V lookup: CDR1 SNHLY, CDR2 FYNNEI. CDR3 length: 13 amino acids. Trimming removed 7 bases from V and 0 bases from J, with 9 bases in between. CDR3 coding DNA: TGTGCCAGCACCAGACAGATGAACACTGAAGCTTTCTTT. This encodes CASTRQMNTEAFF.

The gene calls are TRBV30 and TRBJ2-7; D unresolved. Germline values: CDR1 GTSNPN, CDR2 SVGIG (reference sequence). The CDR3 contains 11 residues. V lost 2 bases, J lost 3 bases, and 5 bases lay in between. The CDR3 here is CAWSNSYEQYF. CDR3 sequence (DNA): TGTGCCTGGAGTAATAGCTACGAGCAGTACTTC.

The V gene is TRBV7-9, the J gene TRBJ2-7; D call uncertain. The V gene's germline CDR1 is SEHNR and CDR2 FQNEAQ (reference sequence). V lost 3 bases and J 5 bases, leaving 5 bases between the germline ends. This CDR3 has 11 amino acids. As DNA, the CDR3 is TGTGCCAGCAGCTTTAGCCACGAGCAGTACTTC. The encoded protein is CASSFSHEQYF.

The V call is TRBV7-7, the J call TRBJ2-7; D may be TRBD1 (6 bases). The CDR3 covers 13 residues. Germline V gives CDR1 SSHAT, CDR2 FNYEAQ (reference sequence). V shed 5 bases and J shed 7 bases, with 15 bases lying between them. The CDR3 is CASSPRFQGEQYF. The CDR3 DNA is TGTGCCAGCAGCCCTCGGTTCCAGGGGGAGCAGTACTTC. Looking up the rest from reference TRBV7-7 and TRBJ2-7 gives the full variable domain: GAGVSQSPRYKVTKRGQDVTLRCDPISSHATLYWYQQALGQGPEFLTYFNYEAQPDKSGLPSDRFSAERPEGSISTLTIQRTEQRDSAMYRCASSPRFQGEQYFGPGTRLTVT.

This clone has a single count. The V call is TRBV5-1, the J call TRBJ2-1; TRBD2 might be the D (5 bases). V was trimmed by 4 bases and J by 4 bases, leaving 15 bases between them. The CDR3 loop spans 15 amino acids. Germline lookup yields CDR1 SGHRS and CDR2 YFSETQ. The CDR3 coding sequence is TGCGCCAGCAGCCCCCAGAAGGGAGCGTACAATGAGCAGTTCTTC. Protein product: CASSPQKGAYNEQFF.

The gene calls are TRBV7-9 and TRBJ1-2; 7 nucleotides align to TRBD1. V trimming: 5 bases; J trimming: 8 bases; junction bases outside the gene matches: 11. This CDR3 comprises 14 residues. CDR1 SEHNR and CDR2 FQNEAQ come from the germline V gene (reference sequence). CDR3 nucleotides: TGTGCCAGCAGCCCCTCCCGACAGGGTCTGGGCTACACCTTC. As protein: CASSPSRQGLGYTF.

This chain links TRBV19 with TRBJ1-2, with 8 bases matching TRBD1. The V gene end was trimmed by 7 bases and the J gene end by 1 base; junction bases not matched to a gene: 8. Germline V gene lookup returns CDR1 LNHDA and CDR2 SQIVND (reference sequence). This CDR3 has 15 amino acids. The CDR3 DNA is TGTGCCAGTACCAAGACAGGGGCCCTTAACTATGGCTACACCTTC. Translated, it gives CASTKTGALNYGYTF.

Written as DNA, the CDR3 is TGTGCCAGCTCCGAGGACAGTGTGAACATTCAGTACTTC. Protein product: CASSEDSVNIQYF. The V call is TRBV18, the J call TRBJ2-4, with D perhaps matching TRBD1 (6 bases). The CDR3 runs 13 residues. CDR1 and CDR2 (germline): KGHSH, LQKENI. Trimming cost V 6 bases and J 7 bases, with 13 bases left between them.

This chain connects TRBV7-2 to TRBJ2-7, with TRBD2 identical over 9 bases. The CDR3 is made up of 15 amino acids. With 0 bases clipped from V and 7 bases from J, the junction kept 7 bases outside the gene matches. Germline-derived CDR1 and CDR2 are SGHTA and FQGNSA. CDR3 sequence: CASSLAASGTREQYF. CDR3 sequence (DNA): TGTGCCAGCAGCTTAGCGGCTAGCGGGACAAGGGAGCAGTACTTC.

The rearrangement uses TRBV11-2 and TRBJ2-1, with 7 bases matching TRBD2. This CDR3 contains 19 residues. CDR1 is SGHAT, CDR2 FQNNGV, per germline. After removal of 1 base from V and 4 bases from J, the junction contained 16 bases not matched to a gene. The CDR3, as DNA: TGTGCCAGCAGCTTAGTTAGCCCCTTTCGGGAGGATACGTACAATGAGCAGTTCTTC. Protein: CASSLVSPFREDTYNEQFF.

This chain connects TRBV15 to TRBJ1-5, with 10 nucleotides matching TRBD1. This CDR3 comprises 16 residues. In germline, CDR1 is LNHNV, CDR2 YYDKDF (reference sequence). V lost 3 bases, J lost 7 bases, and 9 bases stayed unmatched. The CDR3 DNA reads as TGTGCCACCAGCAGTGCCGGGACAGGGGTCGAACAGCCCCAGCATTTT. Its translation is CATSSAGTGVEQPQHF.

The chain joins TRBV30 to TRBJ2-7, with a tentative D call TRBD2 (5 bases). V lost 3 bases and J 0 bases, leaving 15 bases between the germline ends. Per germline, CDR1 GTSNPN and CDR2 SVGIG (reference sequence). This CDR3 contains 15 residues. The CDR3 loop reads CAWSDPRDSSYEQYF. The CDR3 nucleotides read TGTGCCTGGAGCGACCCCCGGGATAGCTCCTACGAGCAGTACTTC. The variable domain in full, with the rest retrieved from reference TRBV30 and TRBJ2-7, is SQTIHQWPATLVQPVGSPLSLECTVEGTSNPNLYWYRQAAGRGLQLLFYSVGIGQISSEVPQNLSASRPQDRQFILSSKKLLLSDSGFYLCAWSDPRDSSYEQYFGPGTRLTVT.

This chain joins TRBV5-1 and TRBJ1-2; 10 bases agree with TRBD1. The CDR3 is 17 amino acids. The germline V gene has CDR1 SGHRS and CDR2 YFSETQ. The J segment lost 3 bases and the V segment lost 4 bases, leaving 12 bases of the junction unmatched. CDR3 coding DNA: TGCGCCAGCAGCCTGGGGGGACAGGGGAAAGGTGACTATGGCTACACCTTC. Its protein product is CASSLGGQGKGDYGYTF.

This clone was counted between two and nine times. At one boundary the junction diverges from the germline segment, which might be a read error. The chain has TRBV7-7 and TRBJ2-2, with 8 bases aligning to TRBD2. CDR1 and CDR2 from the germline V gene are SSHAT and FNYEAQ (reference sequence). This CDR3 spans 13 amino acids. The CDR3 DNA is TGTGCTAGCAGCTTGGCGGGAGGTGCGGTGGTGTTTTTT. It is translated as CASSLAGGAVVFF.